Listed below are T cell receptor beta chains from one sample, sequenced in a study of cytomegalovirus exposure and HLA in healthy donors. TCRdb's table, derived via immunoSEQ multiplex PCR, lists solely in-frame clones and lacks some. The data contain about 200,000 clones, almost 80% of them singletons. Sequenced: PBMCs. These receptors came from a man aged 18 to 30 in good health and CMV-seronegative. Each CDR3 is given without its conserved first and last residue. The order of the fields is CDR3 protein, V gene, J gene.

ASSQLTSGSYEQY	TRBV5-1	TRBJ2-7
ASSLGGIYNEQF	TRBV7-2	TRBJ2-1
ASSEALLYGTSSYEQY	TRBV2	TRBJ2-7
ASSPEGLAGDEQF	TRBV18	TRBJ2-1
ASNYRDRGDFRRFPR	TRBV2	TRBJ1-4
ASSASLGRSSGNTIY	TRBV7-2	TRBJ1-3
ASGLRPSGVRTSTGELF	TRBV12-5	TRBJ2-2
ASSLWEVNEQF	TRBV7-6	TRBJ2-1
ASSSPKVNYTQY	TRBV7-9	TRBJ2-3
ASSFLKGVGDAYGYT	TRBV5-1	TRBJ1-2
ASSLSEGGRHEQF	TRBV11-3	TRBJ2-1
ALDRGGQPQH	TRBV30	TRBJ1-5
ASSQAGTGISNYGYT	TRBV4-2	TRBJ1-2
ASSFAGDTEAF	TRBV11-3	TRBJ1-1
ASSFRGDRGTGANVLT	TRBV19	TRBJ2-6
ASSSPGSPLH	TRBV27	TRBJ1-6
ASHGGQPRREQY	TRBV28	TRBJ2-7
ASFGQGMKRLF	TRBV28	TRBJ1-4
ASSSSVIPYEQY	TRBV5-4	.
ASSVQGGDQETQY	TRBV9	TRBJ2-5
ASSPTSGRENTQY	TRBV6-5	TRBJ2-3
ASSSTGTQETQY	TRBV7-2	TRBJ2-5
ASSIRGFPGELF	TRBV19	TRBJ2-2
ASSYLSDSRGEQF	TRBV6-5	TRBJ2-1
SAREGNTIY	TRBV20-1	TRBJ1-3
ASSASSPHGTADGYT	TRBV9	TRBJ1-2
ASTEPPGQAEAF	TRBV6-1	TRBJ1-1
ASTSLGQGETEAF	TRBV27	TRBJ1-1
ASSLDEAGNTIY	TRBV5-4	TRBJ1-3
ASSIFGATNEKLF	TRBV19	TRBJ1-4
ASSRTESTGELF	TRBV2	TRBJ2-2
ASNDLGGQTTEETQY	TRBV5-4	TRBJ2-5
ASSTQRGGVLEQF	TRBV9	TRBJ2-1
ASSLASSGNTIY	TRBV28	TRBJ1-3
ASSLLAGGSYEQY	TRBV7-8	TRBJ2-7
ASSPRQGANTGELF	TRBV11-2	TRBJ2-2
ASTAGGLGGYQPQH	TRBV28	TRBJ1-5
SPRRAETQY	TRBV20-1	TRBJ2-5
ASSLVGIYEQF	TRBV7-2	TRBJ2-1